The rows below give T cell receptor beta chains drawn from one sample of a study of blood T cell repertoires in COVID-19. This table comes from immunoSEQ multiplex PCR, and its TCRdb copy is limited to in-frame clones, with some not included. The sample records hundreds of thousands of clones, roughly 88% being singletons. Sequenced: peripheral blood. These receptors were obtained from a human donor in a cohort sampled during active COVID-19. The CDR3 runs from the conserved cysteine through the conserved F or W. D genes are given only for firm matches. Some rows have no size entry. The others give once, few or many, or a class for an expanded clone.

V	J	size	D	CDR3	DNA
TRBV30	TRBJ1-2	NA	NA	CAWSVGAGLGYGYTF	TGTGCCTGGAGTGTAGGGGCAGGGCTGGGCTATGGCTACACCTTC
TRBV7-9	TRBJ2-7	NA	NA	CASSLALYEQYF	TGTGCCAGCAGCTTAGCCCTCTACGAGCAGTACTTC
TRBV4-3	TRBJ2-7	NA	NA	CASSQGQGGPYEQYF	TGCGCCAGCAGCCAAGGTCAGGGGGGTCCCTACGAGCAGTACTTC
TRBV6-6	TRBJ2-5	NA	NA	CASSYGWGSGETQYF	TGTGCCAGCAGTTACGGATGGGGGAGCGGGGAGACCCAGTACTTC
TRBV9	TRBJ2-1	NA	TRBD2	CASSPSGGNEQFF	TGTGCCAGCAGCCCCTCCGGGGGGAATGAGCAGTTCTTC
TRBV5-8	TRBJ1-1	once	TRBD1	CASSFGDRVRWNTEAFF	TGTGCCAGCAGCTTCGGGGACAGGGTAAGGTGGAACACTGAAGCTTTCTTT
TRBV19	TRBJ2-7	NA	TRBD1	CASSRNVRQGSYEQYF	TGTGCCAGTAGTAGAAACGTGAGACAGGGATCCTACGAGCAGTACTTC
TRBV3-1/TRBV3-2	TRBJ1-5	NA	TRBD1	CASSRGTALNQPQHF	TGTGCCAGCAGCCGGGGGACAGCTCTTAATCAGCCCCAGCATTTT
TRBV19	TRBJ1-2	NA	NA	CASTPSRGNYGYTF	TGTGCCAGCACCCCCAGCCGGGGAAATTATGGCTACACCTTC
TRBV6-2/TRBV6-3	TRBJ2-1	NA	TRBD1	CASSIGQGNEQFF	TGTGCCAGCAGTATAGGACAGGGCAATGAGCAGTTCTTC
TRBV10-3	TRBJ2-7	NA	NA	CAISPTTGYEQYF	TGTGCCATCAGTCCGACGACAGGCTACGAGCAGTACTTC
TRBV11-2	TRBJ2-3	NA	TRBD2	CASSSSGSGRAGTQYF	TGTGCCAGCAGCTCCAGCGGTAGCGGGAGGGCCGGGACGCAGTATTTT
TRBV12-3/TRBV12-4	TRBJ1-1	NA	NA	CASRRGGGTEAFF	TGTGCCAGCAGGCGAGGGGGTGGGACTGAAGCTTTCTTT
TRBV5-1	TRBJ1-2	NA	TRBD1	CASWDRSTNYGYTF	TGCGCCAGCTGGGACAGGAGTACTAACTATGGCTACACCTTC
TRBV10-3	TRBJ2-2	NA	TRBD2	CAISEWTSRDTGELFF	TGTGCCATCAGTGAGTGGACTAGCCGGGACACCGGGGAGCTGTTTTTT
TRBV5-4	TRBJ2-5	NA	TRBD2	CASSLVRASGWGETQYF	TGTGCCAGCAGCTTGGTCCGGGCTAGCGGGTGGGGGGAGACCCAGTACTTC
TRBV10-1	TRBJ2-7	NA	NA	CASSESTAGAGDEQYF	TGCGCCAGCAGTGAGTCCACCGCTGGGGCTGGCGACGAGCAGTACTTC
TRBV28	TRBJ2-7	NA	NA	CASSFGGIYEQYF	TGTGCCAGCAGTTTTGGAGGGATCTACGAGCAGTACTTC
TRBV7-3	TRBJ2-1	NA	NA	CASSTPGHFEQFF	TGTGCCAGCAGCACTCCTGGGCATTTTGAGCAGTTCTTC
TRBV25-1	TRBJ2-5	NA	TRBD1	CASSQAGGGETQYF	TGTGCCAGCAGCCAGGCAGGGGGCGGGGAGACCCAGTACTTC
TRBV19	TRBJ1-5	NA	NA	CASSIGVTGTRQPQHF	TGTGCCAGTAGTATCGGGGTTACAGGGACGCGGCAGCCCCAGCATTTT
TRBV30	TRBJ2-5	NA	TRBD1	CAWNPSGTEETQYF	TGTGCCTGGAACCCCTCCGGGACAGAAGAGACCCAGTACTTC
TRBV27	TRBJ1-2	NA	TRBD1	CASSLSRTGGLGYTF	TGTGCCAGCAGTTTATCCAGGACAGGGGGTCTTGGCTACACCTTC
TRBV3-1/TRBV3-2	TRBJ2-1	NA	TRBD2	CASSQSGTSGVFYNEQFF	TGTGCCAGCAGCCAATCGGGGACTAGCGGGGTGTTCTACAATGAGCAGTTCTTC
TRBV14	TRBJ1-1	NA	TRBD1	CASSQDIRAGGRTEAFF	TGTGCCAGCAGCCAAGATATCAGGGCAGGGGGAAGGACTGAAGCTTTCTTT
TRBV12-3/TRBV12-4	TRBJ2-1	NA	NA	CASRQEDSSEQFF	TGTGCCAGCAGGCAGGAGGACTCTAGTGAGCAGTTCTTC
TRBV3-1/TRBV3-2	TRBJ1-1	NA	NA	CASSHGLQNTEAFF	TGTGCCAGCAGCCACGGACTCCAGAACACTGAAGCTTTCTTT
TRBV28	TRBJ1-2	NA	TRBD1	CASSLNIRDRGNYGYTF	TGTGCCAGCAGTTTAAACATCCGGGACAGGGGGAACTATGGCTACACCTTC
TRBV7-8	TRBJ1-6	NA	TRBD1	CASSLLWDSVGTDNSPLHF	TGTGCCAGCAGCTTACTCTGGGATTCCGTCGGGACAGATAATTCACCCCTCCACTTT
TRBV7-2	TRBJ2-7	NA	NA	CASSRNYEQYF	TGTGCCAGCAGCCGTAACTACGAGCAGTACTTC
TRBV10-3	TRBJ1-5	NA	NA	CAISESTGVLGPQHF	TGTGCCATCAGTGAGTCAACGGGGGTATTGGGTCCCCAGCATTTT
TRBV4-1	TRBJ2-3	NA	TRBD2	CASSPGRGTDTQYF	TGCGCCAGCAGCCCTGGGCGGGGGACAGATACGCAGTATTTT
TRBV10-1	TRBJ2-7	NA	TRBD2	CASSEAGSGHEQYF	TGCGCCAGCAGTGAAGCGGGGTCGGGTCACGAGCAGTACTTC
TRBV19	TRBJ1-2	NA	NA	CASRREANYGYTF	TGTGCCAGTAGGAGGGAGGCTAACTATGGCTACACCTTC
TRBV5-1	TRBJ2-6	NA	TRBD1	CASSSRTGGSGANVLTF	TGCGCCAGCAGCTCGCGGACAGGGGGATCTGGGGCCAACGTCCTGACTTTC